The 6 T cell receptor beta chains in this list originate from one sample, sequenced in a study of shared clonotypes between healthy human individuals. The assay was immunoSEQ multiplex PCR, and TCRdb's table has in-frame clones only and misses some. The sample consists of 2 million to 2.5 million clones, approximately 94% of them appearing once. Material for sequencing was naive CD4+ T cells sorted from blood. As to subset: CD45RA+ positively selected. These receptors all come from a man between 18 and 35 years old in good health.

The rearrangement links TRBV6-6 to TRBJ1-1; D not resolved. Germline V lookup: CDR1 MNHNY, CDR2 SVGAGI (reference sequence). This CDR3 region has 15 residues. Trimming left V 2 bases short and J 3 bases short, with 13 bases between. The CDR3 spells CASSYLGGSYTEAFF. For the CDR3, the DNA is TGTGCCAGCAGTTACCTGGGTGGCAGCTACACTGAAGCTTTCTTT.

This chain connects TRBV25-1 to TRBJ2-1; no clear D. The germline V and J ends were trimmed by 6 bases and 8 bases, with 20 bases remaining between them. There are 15 residues in the CDR3. Germline assignment: CDR1 MGHDK and CDR2 SYGVNS. The CDR3 sequence is CASSVSGRKSDEQFF. DNA of the CDR3: TGTGCCAGCAGCGTATCCGGCAGGAAATCGGATGAGCAGTTCTTC.

This clone has only a few counts. CDR3 nucleotide sequence: TGTGCCAGCAGCGATCGGGACCCGGAGGGGGAGCAGTACTTC. This encodes CASSDRDPEGEQYF. The chain is built from TRBV21-1 and TRBJ2-7; TRBD2, the table's D call, lacks a check against the DNA. TRBV21-1 is termed a pseudogene. This CDR3 region has 14 residues.

The chain employs TRBV9 and TRBJ2-7; the D is unclear. The CDR3 is 12 residues long. Germline CDR1 SGDLS, CDR2 YYNGEE. Trimming cost V 2 bases and J 7 bases, with 10 bases left between them. The CDR3: CASSVPMGEQYF. The CDR3 coding sequence is TGTGCCAGCAGCGTGCCGATGGGGGAGCAGTACTTC.

V and J are TRBV18 and TRBJ1-2, with TRBD1 identical over 9 bases. In germline, CDR1 is KGHSH, CDR2 LQKENI. J gave up 4 bases and V 6 bases, and 3 bases lay outside the gene matches. This CDR3 has 13 amino acids. Written as DNA, the CDR3 is TGTGCCAGCTCCACACAGGGGGCCTATGGCTACACCTTC. Translated: CASSTQGAYGYTF.

The V gene is TRBV11-2, the J gene TRBJ2-6; 7 bases are a match to TRBD1. CDR1 is SGHAT, CDR2 FQNNGV, per germline. The CDR3 loop spans 16 amino acids. Germline trimming cut 1 base from V and 2 bases from J; bases unmatched to any gene: 2. This CDR3 is CASSLVTGAGANVLTF. The CDR3 bases are TGTGCCAGCAGCTTAGTTACAGGGGCTGGGGCCAACGTCCTGACTTTC.